The sequence of this T cell receptor beta chain was determined in a study of control samples from healthy donors and cancer patients. Germline V lookup: CDR1 SGHTA, CDR2 FQGNSA. The CDR3 is 16 residues long. The junction had 8 bases not matched to a gene; V was cut back by 1 base and J by 5 bases. Only in-frame clones appear in the TCRdb table, and some are missing; sequencing was by immunoSEQ multiplex PCR. The sample consists of roughly 76,000 clones, roughly 93% of them appearing once. The sample was PBMCs. This chain joins TRBV7-2 and TRBJ1-5, with 7 positions matching TRBD1. This TCR derives from a woman aged 40 to 50 with lung cancer. CDR3 residues: CASSLGGTAVYQPQHF. The CDR3 nucleotides are TGTGCCAGCAGCTTAGGCGGGACAGCTGTTTATCAGCCCCAGCATTTT.